This TCR beta chain was captured by sequencing in a study of CD8+CD57+ T cells in acquired aplastic anemia. V shed 5 bases and J shed 12 bases, with 31 bases lying between them. Germline V CDR1 and CDR2: MNHEY, SVGEGT. The CDR3 totals 18 residues. This clonotype occurred a few times. Patients who underwent sequencing had shown CD8+CD57+ cell expansion by flow cytometry. The cohort consisted entirely of patients having severe acquired aplastic anemia. Profiles of TCR beta VDJ and CDR3 were generated from a genomic DNA template. TCRdb reprocessed the reads with MiXCR, giving one entry per CDR3 protein. The table records about 200,000 distinct CDR3 sequences, around 49% of them present only once.

J is TRBJ2-2 and V is TRBV6-2 or TRBV6-3; D is possibly TRBD2 (7 bases). Sequenced sample: sorted CD4+, CD8+, or CD8+CD57+ T cells (not recorded which) from PBMCs. This clonotype was sampled from a human donor with aplastic anemia. CDR3 sequence reads: CASSEALSGEGGIMKLFF. In DNA, the CDR3 is TGTGCCAGCAGTGAAGCTCTATCCGGGGAGGGGGGGATAATGAAGCTGTTTTTT.